Detailed here is one TCR beta chain. The antigen remains undetermined. Stated time point: newly diagnosed GD, antithyroid drugs for less than 3 months. Making the TCR library involved RNA that had been extracted from PBMCs. CDR1 is KGHSH and CDR2 is LQKENI in the germline V gene. V shed 5 bases and J shed 0 bases, with 17 bases lying between them. The CDR3 is 16 residues long. Sequencing libraries for TCR beta were prepared with iRepertoire HTBI primers and Arm-PCR of CDR3 regions. MiXCR was run by TCRdb on the multiplex PCR reads, yielding one entry per CDR3 protein. Of about 380,000 distinct CDR3 sequences listed, around 15% are singletons. These data come from a study of regulatory T cells in long-lasting Graves disease. Overall study findings and caveats: Sampling was limited to peripheral blood rather than thyroid tissue. Sample size was small, which may have lowered accuracy. Public clonotype sharing was higher in persistent than newly diagnosed patients.

Sample: peripheral blood mononuclear cells (PBMCs), taken at new diagnosis, from a patient treated with antithyroid drugs. This clonotype was obtained from a female donor with Graves disease. The rearrangement links TRBV18 to TRBJ2-7, with a possible D match to TRBD1 (5 bases). The CDR3, as DNA: TGTGCCAGCTCAACAGGACCGGGCTCACTCTCCTACGAGCAGTACTTC. It codes for CASSTGPGSLSYEQYF.